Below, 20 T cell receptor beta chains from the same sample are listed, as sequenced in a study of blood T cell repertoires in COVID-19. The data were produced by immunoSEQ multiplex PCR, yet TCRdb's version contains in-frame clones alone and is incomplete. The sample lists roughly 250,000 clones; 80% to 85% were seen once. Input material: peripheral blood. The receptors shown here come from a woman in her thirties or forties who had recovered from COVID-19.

CDR3: CASMDPGGAGTEAFF. CDR3 DNA: TGCGCCAGCATGGACCCGGGTGGGGCGGGGACTGAAGCTTTCTTT. The V gene is TRBV5-1, the J gene TRBJ1-1; a possible D gene is TRBD1 (5 bases). V gave up 6 bases and J gave up 5 bases, with 20 bases separating them. This CDR3 region has 15 residues. Germline values: CDR1 SGHRS, CDR2 YFSETQ.

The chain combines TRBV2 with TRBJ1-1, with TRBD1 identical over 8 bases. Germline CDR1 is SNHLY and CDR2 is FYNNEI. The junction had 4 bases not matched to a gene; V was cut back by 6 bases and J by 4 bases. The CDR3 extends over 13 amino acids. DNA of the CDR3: TGTGCCAGCAGAGCGGACAGGGCCACTGAAGCTTTCTTT. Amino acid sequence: CASRADRATEAFF.

Here the CDR3 reads CASLPPNTGELFF. The CDR3 DNA follows: TGTGCCAGCCTACCTCCGAACACCGGGGAGCTGTTTTTT. V gene TRBV6-5 combines with J gene TRBJ2-2; D is unclear. The germline gives CDR1 MNHEY, CDR2 SVGAGI. The V gene lost 8 bases and the J gene lost 0 bases, with 7 bases spanning the gap. The CDR3 loop spans 13 amino acids.

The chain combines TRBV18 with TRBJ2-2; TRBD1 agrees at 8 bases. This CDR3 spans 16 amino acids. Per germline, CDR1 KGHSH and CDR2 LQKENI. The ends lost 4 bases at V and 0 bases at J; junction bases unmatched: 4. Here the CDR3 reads CASSLLDRANTGELFF. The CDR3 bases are TGTGCCAGCTCACTCTTGGACAGGGCGAACACCGGGGAGCTGTTTTTT.

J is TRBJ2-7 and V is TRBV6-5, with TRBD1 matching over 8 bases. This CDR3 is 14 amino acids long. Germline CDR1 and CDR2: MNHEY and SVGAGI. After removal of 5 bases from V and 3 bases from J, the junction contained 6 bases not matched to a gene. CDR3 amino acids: CASSKTGVGYEQYF. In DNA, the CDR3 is TGTGCCAGCAGTAAGACAGGGGTTGGCTACGAGCAGTACTTC.

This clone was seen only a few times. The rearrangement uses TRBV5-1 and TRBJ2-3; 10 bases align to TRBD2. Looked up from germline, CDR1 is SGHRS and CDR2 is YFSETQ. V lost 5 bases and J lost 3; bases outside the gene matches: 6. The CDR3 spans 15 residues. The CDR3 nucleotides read TGCGCCAGCAGAAAAATAGCGGGGGGTACAGATACGCAGTATTTT. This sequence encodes CASRKIAGGTDTQYF.

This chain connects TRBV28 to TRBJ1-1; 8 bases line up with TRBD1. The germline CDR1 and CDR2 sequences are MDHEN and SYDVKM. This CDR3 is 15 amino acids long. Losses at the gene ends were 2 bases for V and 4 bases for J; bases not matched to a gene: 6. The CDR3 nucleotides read TGTGCCAGCAGTTTAAGGACAGGGAGGTCCACTGAAGCTTTCTTT. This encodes CASSLRTGRSTEAFF.

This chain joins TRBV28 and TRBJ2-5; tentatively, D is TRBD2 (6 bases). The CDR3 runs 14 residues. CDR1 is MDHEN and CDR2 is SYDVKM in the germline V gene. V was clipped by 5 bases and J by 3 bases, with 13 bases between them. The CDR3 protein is CASSPTTGEETQYF. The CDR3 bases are TGTGCCAGCAGTCCTACGACGGGGGAAGAGACCCAGTACTTC.

In nucleotides, the CDR3 is TGTGCCAGCTCACCACGGGCAGGGGGCGTCAACGGTCAGCCCCAGCATTTT. It specifies CASSPRAGGVNGQPQHF. V is TRBV18 and J is TRBJ1-5, with 8 positions matching TRBD1. This CDR3 contains 17 residues. V was pared by 1 base and J by 6 bases, with 11 bases of the junction left unmatched. Per germline, CDR1 KGHSH and CDR2 LQKENI.

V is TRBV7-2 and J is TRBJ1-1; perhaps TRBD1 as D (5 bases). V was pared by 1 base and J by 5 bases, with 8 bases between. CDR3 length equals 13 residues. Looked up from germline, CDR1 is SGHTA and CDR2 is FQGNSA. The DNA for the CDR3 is TGTGCCAGCAGCTTAGGGGGGGTGACTGAAGCTTTCTTT. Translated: CASSLGGVTEAFF.

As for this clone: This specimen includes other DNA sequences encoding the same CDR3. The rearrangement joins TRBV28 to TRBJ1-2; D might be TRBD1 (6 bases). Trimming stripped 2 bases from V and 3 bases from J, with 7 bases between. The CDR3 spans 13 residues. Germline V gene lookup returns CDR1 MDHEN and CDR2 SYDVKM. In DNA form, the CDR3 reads TGTGCCAGCAGTTTAACAGGGTACTATGGCTACACCTTC. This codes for CASSLTGYYGYTF.

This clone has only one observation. CDR3 sequence: CASSERTGGDTQYF. The CDR3 DNA is TGTGCCAGCAGTGAAAGGACAGGGGGCGATACGCAGTATTTT. The V call is TRBV2, the J call TRBJ2-3, with 11 bases aligning to TRBD1. The CDR3 sequence is 14 residues long. Trimming cost V 2 bases and J 6 bases; bases outside gene matches: 1. Germline CDR1 SNHLY, CDR2 FYNNEI.

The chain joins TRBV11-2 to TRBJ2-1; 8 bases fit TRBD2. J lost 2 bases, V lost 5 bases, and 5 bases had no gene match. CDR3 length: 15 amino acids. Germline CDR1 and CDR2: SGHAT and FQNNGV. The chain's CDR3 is CASSPRGVPYNEQFF. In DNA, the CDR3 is TGTGCCAGCAGCCCGCGGGGGGTCCCCTACAATGAGCAGTTCTTC.

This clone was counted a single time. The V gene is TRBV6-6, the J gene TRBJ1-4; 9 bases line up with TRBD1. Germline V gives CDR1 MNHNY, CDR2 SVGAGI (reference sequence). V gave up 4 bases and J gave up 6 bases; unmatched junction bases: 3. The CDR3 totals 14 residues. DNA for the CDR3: TGTGCCAGCAGTTTATGGACAGGGGATGAAAAACTGTTTTTT. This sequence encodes CASSLWTGDEKLFF.

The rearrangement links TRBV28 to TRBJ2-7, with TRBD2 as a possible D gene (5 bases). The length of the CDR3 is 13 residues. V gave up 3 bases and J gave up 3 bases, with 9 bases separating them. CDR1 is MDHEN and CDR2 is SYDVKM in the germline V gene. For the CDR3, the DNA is TGTGCCAGCAGTTTGGCCGGGGTCTACGAGCAGTACTTC. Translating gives CASSLAGVYEQYF.

This CDR3 is CASSDTLRGREKLFF. DNA for the CDR3: TGTGCCAGCAGCGACACGTTAAGGGGCCGTGAAAAACTGTTTTTT. V is TRBV28 and J is TRBJ1-4; D possibly corresponds to TRBD1 (5 bases). The V gene lost 6 bases and the J gene lost 7 bases, with 18 bases spanning the gap. The CDR3 is 15 residues long. The germline V gene has CDR1 MDHEN and CDR2 SYDVKM.

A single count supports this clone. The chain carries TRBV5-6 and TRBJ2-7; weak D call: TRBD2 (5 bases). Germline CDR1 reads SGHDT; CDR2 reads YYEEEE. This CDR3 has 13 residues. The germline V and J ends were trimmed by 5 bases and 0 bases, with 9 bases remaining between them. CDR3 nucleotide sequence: TGTGCCAGCAGTCTCGGGGTCTCCTACGAGCAGTACTTC. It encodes CASSLGVSYEQYF.

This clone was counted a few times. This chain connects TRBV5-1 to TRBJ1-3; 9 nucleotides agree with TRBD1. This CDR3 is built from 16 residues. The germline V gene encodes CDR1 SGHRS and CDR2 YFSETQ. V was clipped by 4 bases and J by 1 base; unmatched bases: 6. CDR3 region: CASSTGQGLSGNTIYF. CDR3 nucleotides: TGCGCCAGCAGCACGGGACAGGGATTGTCTGGAAACACCATATATTTT.

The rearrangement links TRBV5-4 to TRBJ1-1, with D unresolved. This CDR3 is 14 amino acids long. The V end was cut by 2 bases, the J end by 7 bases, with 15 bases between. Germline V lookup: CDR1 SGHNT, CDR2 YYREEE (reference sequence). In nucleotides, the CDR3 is TGTGCCAGCAGCTTCTCCGGGTTGCTGAATGAAGCTTTCTTT. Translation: CASSFSGLLNEAFF.

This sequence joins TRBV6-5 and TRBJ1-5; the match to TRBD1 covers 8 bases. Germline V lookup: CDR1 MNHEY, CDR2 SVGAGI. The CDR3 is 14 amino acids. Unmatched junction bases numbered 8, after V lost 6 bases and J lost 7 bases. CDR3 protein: CASRTDRGRQPQHF. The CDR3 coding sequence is TGTGCCAGCAGGACAGACAGGGGTCGCCAGCCCCAGCATTTT.